The 30 T cell receptor beta chains in this list originate from one sample, sequenced in a study of response to subunit inactivated influenza vaccine. TCRdb re-analysed the RT-PCR reads in MiXCR, keeping a single row per CDR3 protein. The sample carries 750,000 to 850,000 distinct CDR3 sequences, approximately 18% recorded once. The sample was PBMCs from blood, taken 5 days after vaccination. The receptors here all came from a man aged 45 to 65 who received an inactivated influenza vaccine.

This clonotype was detected only a few times. CDR3 in DNA: TGTGCCAGCAGCTTACCCCGAGGCAGGGTGGACGAGCAGTACTTC. The encoded protein is CASSLPRGRVDEQYF. V is TRBV7-9 and J is TRBJ2-7; possibly TRBD1 for D (5 bases). Germline V gives CDR1 SEHNR, CDR2 FQNEAQ (reference sequence). The length of the CDR3 is 15 residues. Trimming took off 2 bases at V and 5 bases at J, with 16 bases between the two ends.

The chain recombines TRBV7-6 with TRBJ2-2; D might be TRBD1 or TRBD2, each matching 5 bases. Trimming removed 1 base at V and 5 bases at J, with 8 bases between. This CDR3 spans 14 amino acids. Germline V lookup: CDR1 SGHVS, CDR2 FNYEAQ. The CDR3 protein is CASSLVWGTGELFF. DNA of the CDR3: TGTGCCAGCAGCTTAGTATGGGGGACCGGGGAGCTGTTTTTT.

This clonotype has just a few counts. This chain connects TRBV6-5 to TRBJ1-5, with 8 positions matching TRBD1. CDR3 length: 14 residues. The ends lost 4 bases at V and 5 bases at J; junction bases unmatched: 4. Per the germline V gene, CDR1 is MNHEY and CDR2 is SVGAGI. The CDR3 spells CASSSGQAYQPQHF. The DNA for the CDR3 is TGTGCCAGCAGTTCGGGACAGGCTTATCAGCCCCAGCATTTT.

There are many counts of this clonotype. The chain employs TRBV28 and TRBJ2-1, with D maybe TRBD1 (6 bases). The CDR3 sequence is 15 residues long. Trimming removed 6 bases from V and 0 bases from J, with 12 bases in between. Germline V gives CDR1 MDHEN, CDR2 SYDVKM. CDR3 in amino acids: CASRPMDSSYNEQFF. In nucleotides, the CDR3 is TGTGCCAGCAGACCCATGGACAGCTCCTACAATGAGCAGTTCTTC. The full variable domain, completed using reference TRBV28 and TRBJ2-1, is DVKVTQSSRYLVKRTGEKVFLECVQDMDHENMFWYRQDPGLGLRLIYFSYDVKMKEKGDIPEGYSVSREKKERFSLILESASTNQTSMYLCASRPMDSSYNEQFFGPGTRLTVL.

This sequence joins TRBV5-6 and TRBJ2-3; 12 bases line up with TRBD2. V dropped 0 bases and J dropped 4; count of bases not matched to a gene: 9. The CDR3 covers 18 residues. From germline, CDR1 is SGHDT and CDR2 YYEEEE. CDR3 loop: CASSLALAGGSRADTQYF. For the CDR3, the DNA is TGTGCCAGCAGCTTGGCCCTAGCGGGAGGGTCTCGAGCAGATACGCAGTATTTT.

This clonotype was counted only a few times. The chain combines TRBV12-3 or TRBV12-4 with TRBJ1-2; D unresolved. The CDR3 sequence is 17 residues long. Deletions cut 2 bases from V and 0 bases from J, with 16 bases between. As DNA, the CDR3 is TGTGCCAGCAGTTTATCCCTCCTGGGAGGGACTAACTATGGCTACACCTTC. Protein product: CASSLSLLGGTNYGYTF.

This clonotype has at least ten counts. The V and J genes are TRBV5-1 and TRBJ2-6; 8 nucleotides align to TRBD1. The V segment lost 4 bases and the J segment 2 bases; nucleotides outside the gene matches: 8. This CDR3 is 17 amino acids long. Germline V CDR1 and CDR2: SGHRS, YFSETQ. The CDR3 here is CASSAGQGFPGANVLTF. The DNA of the CDR3 is TGCGCCAGCAGCGCAGGACAGGGTTTTCCTGGGGCCAACGTCCTGACTTTC.

In its sample, this clonotype was seen many times. The genes are TRBV12-3 or TRBV12-4 and TRBJ2-1; 8 bases fit TRBD2. Trimming cost V 2 bases and J 4 bases; bases outside gene matches: 7. The CDR3 consists of 16 residues. CDR3 sequence (DNA): TGTGCCAGCAGTTTAACGAGGATAGCGGGATACAATGAGCAGTTCTTC. This sequence encodes CASSLTRIAGYNEQFF.

The table lists this clonotype with a few counts. This chain connects TRBV5-5 to TRBJ2-2, with D perhaps assigned TRBD1 or TRBD2 (6 bases each). Trimming removed 4 bases at V and 1 base at J, with 14 bases between. Germline V CDR1 and CDR2: SGHKS, YYEKEE (reference sequence). CDR3 length equals 16 residues. This chain's CDR3 is CASSPGGGVNTGELFF. The CDR3 nucleotides are TGTGCCAGCAGCCCCGGGGGCGGGGTGAACACCGGGGAGCTGTTTTTT.

The chain is built from TRBV28 and TRBJ1-2; unclear D gene. This CDR3 contains 12 residues. Germline V gene sequence: CDR1 MDHEN, CDR2 SYDVKM. The CDR3 protein is CAMASANYGYTF. CDR3 coding DNA: TGTGCTATGGCCTCAGCTAACTATGGCTACACCTTC.

The CDR3 DNA reads TGCAGTGCTAGAGACCCCGTGTACAATGAGCAGTTCTTC. Translating it yields CSARDPVYNEQFF. The V call is TRBV20-1, the J call TRBJ2-1; D is ambiguous. CDR1 is DFQATT and CDR2 is SNEGSKA in the germline V gene (reference sequence). Trimming took 0 bases from V and 4 from J, leaving 7 bases between them. The CDR3 spans 13 residues.

The chain uses TRBV10-3 and TRBJ2-7; D remains unclear. CDR3 length equals 15 residues. The germline V and J ends were trimmed by 0 bases and 4 bases, with 13 bases remaining between them. Germline V gene data show CDR1 as ENHRY and CDR2 as SYGVKD. The CDR3 protein is CAISESIGSAYEQYF. CDR3 coding DNA: TGTGCCATCAGTGAGTCGATAGGCAGCGCGTACGAGCAGTACTTC.

This clonotype has only a few counts. The CDR3 coding sequence is TGCGCCAGCAGCCCGTTCCACAGCTCCGGGGAGCTGTTTTTT. Its translation is CASSPFHSSGELFF. The rearrangement links TRBV4-3 to TRBJ2-2; D unclear. The CDR3 has 14 residues. V was shortened by 4 bases and J by 6 bases, with 12 bases between the two germline ends. Germline CDR1 reads LGHNA; CDR2 reads YSLEER.

The rearrangement joins TRBV10-3 to TRBJ1-4; D gene ambiguous. The germline V gene has CDR1 ENHRY and CDR2 SYGVKD. The V end lost 4 bases, the J end lost 8 bases, and 14 bases lay between the germline ends. The CDR3 length is 14 residues. The CDR3: CAISAPGVPEKLFF. The CDR3 DNA sequence: TGTGCCATCAGTGCGCCAGGTGTTCCCGAAAAACTGTTTTTT.

In this sample, this clonotype turned up a few times. The CDR3 loop is CASSQGSATSGKKDEQFF. The DNA for the CDR3 is TGCGCCAGCAGCCAAGGGTCCGCAACTAGCGGGAAAAAAGATGAGCAGTTCTTC. The chain employs TRBV4-1 and TRBJ2-1; 10 bases fit TRBD2. Unmatched junction bases numbered 14, after V lost 1 base and J lost 8 bases. Germline CDR1 is MGHRA and CDR2 is YSYEKL. The CDR3 totals 18 residues.

This clonotype was seen a handful of times. The chain recombines TRBV5-6 with TRBJ1-2, with unresolved D. The CDR3 loop spans 14 amino acids. V dropped 4 bases and J dropped 2 bases, with 12 bases sitting between them. Germline V lookup: CDR1 SGHDT, CDR2 YYEEEE. The DNA of the CDR3 is TGTGCCAGCAGCGGCGGATCACGCAACTATGGCTACACCTTC. Protein product: CASSGGSRNYGYTF.

This clonotype appeared a few times. The rearrangement uses TRBV7-2 and TRBJ2-3; D not resolved. V lost 3 bases and J 6 bases, leaving 13 bases between the germline ends. There are 14 residues in the CDR3. Looked up from germline, CDR1 is SGHTA and CDR2 is FQGNSA. CDR3 in DNA: TGTGCCAGCAGCTTTCTTGGGTCGGTGGATACGCAGTATTTT. This sequence encodes CASSFLGSVDTQYF.

The table lists this clonotype with a few counts. The rearrangement joins TRBV20-1 to TRBJ2-7, with 7 bases identical to TRBD1. The CDR3 is 16 residues long. With V trimmed by 5 bases and J by 5 bases, 18 bases remained unmatched. Looked up from germline, CDR1 is DFQATT and CDR2 is SNEGSKA (reference sequence). The CDR3 DNA follows: TGCAGTGCTCCCTCCCTGGGACAGCAATCTCTACACGAGCAGTACTTC. This translates into CSAPSLGQQSLHEQYF.

This chain links TRBV18 with TRBJ1-2; D might be TRBD1 (5 bases). The CDR3 sequence is 16 residues long. V was trimmed by 6 bases and J by 1 base, leaving 18 bases between them. The germline CDR1 and CDR2 sequences are KGHSH and LQKENI. CDR3 residues: CASSATGTANNYGYTF. The CDR3 DNA sequence: TGTGCCAGCTCCGCTACCGGGACCGCTAATAACTATGGCTACACCTTC.

The chain uses TRBV5-6 and TRBJ2-1; no definite D call. The V gene lost 0 bases and the J gene lost 8 bases, with 9 bases spanning the gap. Germline assignment: CDR1 SGHDT and CDR2 YYEEEE. The CDR3 spans 13 residues. The CDR3 nucleotides are TGTGCCAGCAGCTTGGCTGGTAAACATGAGCAGTTCTTC. Its translation is CASSLAGKHEQFF.

This clonotype was counted a few times. The chain uses TRBV4-1 and TRBJ2-1, with 11 nucleotides matching TRBD2. This CDR3 is built from 14 residues. Germline V CDR1 and CDR2: MGHRA, YSYEKL. The V and J ends lost 4 bases and 8 bases, in that order; junction bases with no gene match: 4. This chain's CDR3 is CASSLAGGPHEQFF. The DNA for the CDR3 is TGCGCCAGCAGCCTAGCGGGAGGGCCCCATGAGCAGTTCTTC.

The chain has TRBV24-1 and TRBJ2-7; no clear D. The V and J ends lost 3 bases and 3 bases respectively, with 2 bases between them. Per the germline V gene, CDR1 is KGHDR and CDR2 is SFDVKD. The CDR3 length is 11 residues. CDR3 residues: CATSDNYEQYF. CDR3 DNA sequence: TGTGCCACCAGTGATAACTACGAGCAGTACTTC.

The chain employs TRBV11-2 and TRBJ1-6, with D uncertain. CDR1 and CDR2 (germline): SGHAT, FQNNGV. V lost 0 bases and J lost 7, with 13 bases in between. This CDR3 has 16 residues. CDR3 DNA sequence: TGTGCCAGCAGCTTAGAAGGGTGGGCGGGGAATTCACCCCTCCACTTT. It specifies CASSLEGWAGNSPLHF.

In DNA, the CDR3 is TGTGCCAGCAGCTCGACAGCATCGAACACTGAAGCTTTCTTT. It translates to CASSSTASNTEAFF. The V gene is TRBV5-5, the J gene TRBJ1-1; the D gene is possibly TRBD1 (5 bases). Germline CDR1 SGHKS, CDR2 YYEKEE (reference sequence). CDR3 length equals 14 residues. Trimming shortened V by 3 bases and J by 1 base, and 10 bases separated the two germline ends.

V gene TRBV29-1 combines with J gene TRBJ2-2, with TRBD1 matching over 11 bases. The CDR3 extends over 15 amino acids. With V trimmed by 1 base and J by 7 bases, 5 bases remained unmatched. Germline CDR1 and CDR2: SQVTM and ANQGSEA. The CDR3, as DNA: TGCAGCGTTGAAGGGACAGGGGGCTTCGACGGGGAGCTGTTTTTT. Amino acids: CSVEGTGGFDGELFF.

Only a few counts were recorded for this clonotype. The V and J genes are TRBV7-6 and TRBJ2-7; TRBD1 matches at 9 bases. This CDR3 region has 13 residues. Per germline, CDR1 SGHVS and CDR2 FNYEAQ. With 4 bases clipped from V and 6 bases from J, the junction kept 4 bases outside the gene matches. Written as DNA, the CDR3 is TGTGCCAGCAGCTCGACGGACAGGGGCGAGCAGTACTTC. As protein: CASSSTDRGEQYF.

The V call is TRBV7-9, the J call TRBJ2-1, with a weak D call TRBD2 (5 bases). V lost 0 bases to trimming and J lost 8 bases, with 17 bases between them. This CDR3 is built from 16 residues. The germline V gene has CDR1 SEHNR and CDR2 FQNEAQ (reference sequence). In DNA, the CDR3 is TGTGCCAGCAGCTTAGCGGGAGTAGGCCCCTCGGATGAGCAGTTCTTC. As protein: CASSLAGVGPSDEQFF.

A few counts support this clonotype. The rearrangement links TRBV20-1 to TRBJ2-2, with D tentatively TRBD2 (6 bases). Trimming shortened V by 4 bases and J by 4 bases, and 13 bases separated the two germline ends. The CDR3 consists of 14 residues. Germline values: CDR1 DFQATT, CDR2 SNEGSKA (reference sequence). CDR3 in amino acids: CSATPGSGTGELFF. Written as DNA, the CDR3 is TGCAGTGCTACGCCAGGTAGCGGCACCGGGGAGCTGTTTTTT.

Many counts were recorded for this clonotype. The rearrangement uses TRBV29-1 and TRBJ1-5; the D gene is possibly TRBD1 (6 bases). The V and J ends lost 4 bases and 4 bases respectively, with 14 bases between them. The germline CDR1 and CDR2 sequences are SQVTM and ANQGSEA. The CDR3 extends over 14 amino acids. CDR3 amino acids: CSVAFGTQNQPQHF. DNA of the CDR3: TGCAGCGTTGCCTTCGGGACACAAAATCAGCCCCAGCATTTT.

In this sample, this clonotype turned up a few times. The chain joins TRBV20-1 to TRBJ1-1; D gene unclear. This CDR3 has 15 residues. The V gene lost 2 bases and the J gene lost 0 bases, with 13 bases spanning the gap. Germline assignment: CDR1 DFQATT and CDR2 SNEGSKA (reference sequence). CDR3 region: CSARSGRPMNTEAFF. The CDR3 coding sequence is TGCAGTGCTAGATCCGGACGGCCGATGAACACTGAAGCTTTCTTT.